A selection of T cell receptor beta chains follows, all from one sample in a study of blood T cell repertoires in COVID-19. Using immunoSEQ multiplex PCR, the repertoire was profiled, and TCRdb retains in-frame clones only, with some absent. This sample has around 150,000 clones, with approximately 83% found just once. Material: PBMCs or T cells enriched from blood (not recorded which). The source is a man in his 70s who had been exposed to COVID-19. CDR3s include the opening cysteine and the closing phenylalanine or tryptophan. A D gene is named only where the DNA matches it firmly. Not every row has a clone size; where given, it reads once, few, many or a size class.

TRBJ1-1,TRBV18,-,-,TGTGCCAGCTCACCTATGCGAGGGTGGGAAAGTGAAGCTTTCTTT,CASSPMRGWESEAFF
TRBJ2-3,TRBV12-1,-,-,TGTGCCAGCAGCTTTCCCAGACTAGCGGGGTGCACAGATACGCAGTATTTT,CASSFPRLAGCTDTQYF
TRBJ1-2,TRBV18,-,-,TGTGCCAGCTCACGGGGGGACTATGGCTACACCTTC,CASSRGDYGYTF
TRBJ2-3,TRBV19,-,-,TGTGCCAGTGCCAGGCAAGCTAGCACAGATACGCAGTATTTT,CASARQASTDTQYF
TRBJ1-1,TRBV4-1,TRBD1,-,TGCGCCAGCACCTTTGCCGTGGACAGGGCGACGCGAGCTTTCTTT,CASTFAVDRATRAFF
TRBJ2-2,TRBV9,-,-,TGTGCCAGCAGCGTAGCGGGTAACACCGGGGAGCTGTTTTTT,CASSVAGNTGELFF
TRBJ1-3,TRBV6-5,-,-,TGTGCCAGCAGTTACGGGGTCCAGGGGTCTGGAAACACCATATATTTT,CASSYGVQGSGNTIYF
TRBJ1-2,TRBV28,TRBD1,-,TGTGCCAGCAGGAATACAGGGGGAAGCGGCTACACCTTC,CASRNTGGSGYTF
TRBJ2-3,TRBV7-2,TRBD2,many,TGTGCCAGCAGCCCGACTAGCGGGGTCACAGATACGCAGTATTTT,CASSPTSGVTDTQYF
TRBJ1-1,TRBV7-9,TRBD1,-,TGTGCCAGCAGCGTTCGACAGGGGGCTGCAACTGAAGCTTTCTTT,CASSVRQGAATEAFF
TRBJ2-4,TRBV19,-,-,TGTGCCAGTCGTAACCGGGGTGCCAAAAACATTCAGTACTTC,CASRNRGAKNIQYF
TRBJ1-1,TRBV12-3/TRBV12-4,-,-,TGTGCCAGCAGTCCAAACACTGAAGCTTTCTTT,CASSPNTEAFF
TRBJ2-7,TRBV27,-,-,TGTGCCAGCCGTAGGGGGGGAAGCTACGAGCAGTACTTC,CASRRGGSYEQYF
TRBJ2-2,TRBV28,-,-,TGTGCCAGCACCCCACCCCAGTCGACAGGGAACACCGGGGAGCTGTTTTTT,CASTPPQSTGNTGELFF
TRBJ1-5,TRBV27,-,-,TGTGCCAGCAGTTTGTCGGGTATCGGCAATCAGCCCCAGCATTTT,CASSLSGIGNQPQHF
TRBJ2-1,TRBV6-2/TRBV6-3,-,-,TGTGCCAGCACCCCCGGGATTAGCTCCTACAATGAGCAGTTCTTC,CASTPGISSYNEQFF
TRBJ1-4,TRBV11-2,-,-,TGTGCCAGCAGCGCCGGACATCGTGCAACTAATGAAAAACTGTTTTTT,CASSAGHRATNEKLFF
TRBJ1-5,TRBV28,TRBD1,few,TGTGCCAGCAGGTCCCACACAGGGGGCAATCAGCCCCAGCATTTT,CASRSHTGGNQPQHF
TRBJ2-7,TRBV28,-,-,TGTGCCAGCAGTTTAGTTAGCTCCTACGAGCAGTACTTC,CASSLVSSYEQYF
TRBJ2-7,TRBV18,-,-,TGTGCCAGCTCACCACTAGGGGATTTGGACGAGCAGTACTTC,CASSPLGDLDEQYF
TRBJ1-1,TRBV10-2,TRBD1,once,TGCGCCAGCAGTGATCACCCCGGGACAGGGGGGTTGGAAGCTTTCTTT,CASSDHPGTGGLEAFF
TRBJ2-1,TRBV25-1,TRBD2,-,TGTGCCAGCAGTGGACCGGGACTAGCGGGAGCCAATGAGCAGTTCTTC,CASSGPGLAGANEQFF
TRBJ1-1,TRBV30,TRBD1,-,TGTGCCTGGAGTGTACAGGGGAGCACTGAAGCTTTCTTT,CAWSVQGSTEAFF
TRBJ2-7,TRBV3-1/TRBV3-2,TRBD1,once,TGTGCCAGCAGCCAAAGGACAGGCTCCTACGAGCAGTACTTC,CASSQRTGSYEQYF
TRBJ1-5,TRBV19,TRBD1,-,TGTGCGTCACTCCGGACAGGGGGGTTTAGCAATCAGCCCCAGCATTTT,CASLRTGGFSNQPQHF
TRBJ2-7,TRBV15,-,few,TGTGCCACCAGCTCTTCTCGGCGAGCGTCCTACGAGCAGTACTTC,CATSSSRRASYEQYF
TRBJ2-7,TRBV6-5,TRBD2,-,TGTGCCAGCAGTTCTAGCGGGAGTCACGAGCAGTACTTC,CASSSSGSHEQYF
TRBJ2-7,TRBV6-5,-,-,TGTGCCAGCAGCACCAGGCTAAGGGGCGAGCAGTACTTC,CASSTRLRGEQYF
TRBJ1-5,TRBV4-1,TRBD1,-,TGCGCCAGCAGCCTTAAAACAGGGGAAAATCAGCCCCAGCATTTT,CASSLKTGENQPQHF
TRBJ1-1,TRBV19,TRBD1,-,TGTGCCAGTAGTACCGCCGGGACAGCGCCTGAAGCTTTCTTT,CASSTAGTAPEAFF
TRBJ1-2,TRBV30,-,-,TGTGCCTGGAATCCTACGGTCAGGAACTATGGCTACACCTTC,CAWNPTVRNYGYTF
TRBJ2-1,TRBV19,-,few,TGTGCCAGTAGTAAGTTCCCTTCGGGACACCTTTACAATGAGCAGTTCTTC,CASSKFPSGHLYNEQFF
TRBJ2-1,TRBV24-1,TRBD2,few,TGTGCCACCAGTGATCCTTTAGCGGGAGGTCTCAGTGAGCAGTTCTTC,CATSDPLAGGLSEQFF
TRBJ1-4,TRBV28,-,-,TGTGCCAGCAGTTTGGGCAGTTTGAATGAAAAACTGTTTTTT,CASSLGSLNEKLFF